A selection of T cell receptor beta chains follows, all from one sample in a study of shared clonotypes between healthy human individuals. The protocol was immunoSEQ multiplex PCR, while the TCRdb copy is restricted to in-frame clones and leaves out a portion. Of some 690,000 clones listed, 90% are singletons. The sample comprised memory CD8+ T cells from PBMCs. These receptors originate from a young man in good health. Some clones in this sample may be carry-over from other donors' samples. Both conserved end residues are part of each CDR3. The D gene is left open where the match is weak. Not every row has a clone size; where given, it reads once, few, many or a size class.

D	size	length	V	J	CDR3	DNA
NA	NA	16	TRBV5-1	TRBJ2-6	CASSQTGRAGANVLTF	TGCGCCAGCAGTCAGACAGGGAGGGCTGGGGCCAACGTCCTGACTTTC
TRBD1	NA	15	TRBV6-6	TRBJ2-7	CASSWGQGVPYEQYF	TGTGCCAGCAGTTGGGGGCAGGGGGTCCCCTACGAGCAGTACTTC
TRBD2	many	16	TRBV27	TRBJ2-1	CASSPSSGTYLNEQFF	TGTGCCAGCAGCCCGTCCAGCGGGACGTACCTCAATGAGCAGTTCTTC
NA	NA	14	TRBV4-1	TRBJ2-7	CASSQPLRSCEQYF	TGCGCCAGCAGCCAACCGCTGCGGAGCTGCGAGCAGTACTTC
TRBD2	NA	14	TRBV27	TRBJ2-7	CASSLGGKPYEQYF	TGTGCCAGCAGTCTGGGGGGGAAACCCTACGAGCAGTACTTC
TRBD2	NA	16	TRBV7-9	TRBJ2-3	CASSPSTSGRAATQYF	TGTGCCAGCAGCCCTTCGACTAGCGGGAGGGCCGCTACGCAGTATTTT
NA	NA	13	TRBV7-9	TRBJ1-2	CASSLELVYGYTF	TGTGCCAGCAGCTTAGAGTTGGTTTATGGCTACACCTTC
NA	NA	15	TRBV6-6	TRBJ1-2	CAVPRPPGGALGYTF	TGTGCCGTCCCCCGGCCCCCGGGTGGGGCCTTGGGCTACACCTTC
NA	NA	16	TRBV7-8	TRBJ1-1	CASSLPPPYLNTEAFF	TGTGCCAGCAGCTTACCGCCTCCATACCTAAACACTGAAGCTTTCTTT
NA	NA	13	TRBV6-5	TRBJ2-7	CASSYSWTYEQYF	TGTGCCAGCAGTTACTCTTGGACCTACGAGCAGTACTTC
NA	NA	16	TRBV10-2	TRBJ2-1	CASSVGLSAAYNEQFF	TGCGCCAGCAGTGTGGGCCTTAGCGCTGCCTACAATGAGCAGTTCTTC
NA	NA	13	TRBV28	TRBJ2-7	CASSPQGEGEQYF	TGTGCCAGCAGTCCACAGGGGGAGGGCGAGCAGTACTTC
NA	NA	14	TRBV2	TRBJ2-7	CASKSAPGHYEQYF	TGTGCCAGCAAATCGGCTCCGGGTCACTACGAGCAGTACTTC
NA	once	13	TRBV16	TRBJ1-1	CASSLSPRAEAFF	TGTGCCAGCAGTCTTTCGCCCCGGGCCGAAGCTTTCTTT
NA	NA	13	TRBV27	TRBJ2-7	CASSFGGTYEQYF	TGTGCCAGCAGTTTCGGGGGCACCTACGAGCAGTACTTC
NA	NA	14	TRBV9	TRBJ2-7	CASSPQGGGYEQYF	TGTGCCAGCAGCCCCCAGGGGGGAGGATACGAGCAGTACTTC
NA	NA	19	TRBV28	TRBJ1-2	CASQQIPHSGGSGDYGYTF	TGTGCCAGCCAGCAAATCCCGCATTCTGGAGGATCGGGGGACTATGGCTACACCTTC
NA	NA	16	TRBV4-2	TRBJ2-5	CASSQAAGSFQETQYF	TGTGCCAGCAGCCAAGCGGCGGGAAGCTTCCAAGAGACCCAGTACTTC
NA	NA	17	TRBV7-7	TRBJ2-7	CASSLAGGRSKVYEQYF	TGTGCCAGCAGCTTAGCCGGAGGAAGGAGTAAGGTCTACGAGCAGTACTTC
NA	NA	15	TRBV28	TRBJ2-1	CASSLRPTSYNEQFF	TGTGCCAGCAGTTTAAGACCTACCTCCTACAATGAGCAGTTCTTC
NA	once	16	TRBV30	TRBJ2-2	CAWAPWRGQNTGELFF	TGTGCCTGGGCCCCCTGGCGGGGCCAGAACACCGGGGAGCTGTTTTTT
NA	NA	15	TRBV11-1	TRBJ2-3	CASSLPRGYTDTQYF	TGTGCCAGCAGCTTGCCGCGGGGATACACAGATACGCAGTATTTT
NA	once	17	TRBV27	TRBJ2-1	CASSFNVGMSSYNEQFF	TGTGCCAGCAGTTTTAATGTGGGCATGAGCTCCTACAATGAGCAGTTCTTC
NA	NA	21	TRBV5-1	TRBJ1-5	CASSLQNPGTPAIYSNQPQHF	TGCGCCAGCAGCTTACAAAACCCCGGGACCCCCGCGATTTATAGCAATCAGCCCCAGCATTTT
NA	once	15	TRBV19	TRBJ2-1	CASSIPLAPGNEQFF	TGTGCCAGTAGTATTCCCCTAGCTCCCGGCAATGAGCAGTTCTTC
NA	NA	16	TRBV9	TRBJ1-1	CASSEGEPRGNTEAFF	TGTGCCAGCAGCGAGGGGGAACCCAGGGGGAACACTGAAGCTTTCTTT